The rows below give T cell receptor beta chains drawn from one sample of a study of OX40 agonist ivuxolimab in advanced cancers. The protocol was immunoSEQ multiplex PCR, while the TCRdb copy is restricted to in-frame clones and leaves out a portion. The sample has about 32,000 clones, roughly 87% seen once. Sequenced here: CD4+ or CD8+ T cells sorted from blood, sampled in a trial of the OX40 agonist ivuxolimab. These receptors originate from an adult with an advanced solid tumor such as melanoma, head and neck, liver or kidney cancer. Both conserved end residues are part of each CDR3. D genes are given only for firm matches. Clone size is stated in some rows and not others, as once, few, many or a class when expanded.

cdr3_aa,cdr3_nt,j_call,d_call,v_call,clone_size
CASSQEGTSGSQTQYF,TGTGCCAGCAGCCAGGAGGGGACTAGCGGGAGTCAGACCCAGTACTTC,TRBJ2-5,TRBD2,TRBV4-2,.
CASSSSGSSYNEQFF,TGTGCCAGCTCATCCAGCGGGAGCTCCTACAATGAGCAGTTCTTC,TRBJ2-1,TRBD2,TRBV18,few
CASSLGVGYEQYF,TGTGCCAGTAGTCTGGGGGTTGGCTACGAGCAGTACTTC,TRBJ2-7,.,TRBV19,.
CASSFLSNTEAFF,TGTGCCAGCAGCTTCCTCTCCAACACTGAAGCTTTCTTT,TRBJ1-1,.,TRBV11-3,once
CASSSSGSRGDTQYF,TGTGCCAGCAGCTCCAGCGGGAGCCGGGGGGATACGCAGTATTTT,TRBJ2-3,TRBD2,TRBV7-9,once
CASRRYYEQYF,TGTGCCAGCAGGCGCTACTACGAGCAGTACTTC,TRBJ2-7,.,TRBV28,.
CASSSGARPFDHTDTQYF,TGTGCCAGCAGCTCCGGGGCTCGTCCTTTCGACCACACAGATACGCAGTATTTT,TRBJ2-3,.,TRBV5-4,.
CASSLEGTGGAEDYGYTF,TGTGCCAGCAGTCTGGAGGGGACAGGGGGCGCAGAGGACTATGGCTACACCTTC,TRBJ1-2,TRBD1,TRBV5-4,medium-sized